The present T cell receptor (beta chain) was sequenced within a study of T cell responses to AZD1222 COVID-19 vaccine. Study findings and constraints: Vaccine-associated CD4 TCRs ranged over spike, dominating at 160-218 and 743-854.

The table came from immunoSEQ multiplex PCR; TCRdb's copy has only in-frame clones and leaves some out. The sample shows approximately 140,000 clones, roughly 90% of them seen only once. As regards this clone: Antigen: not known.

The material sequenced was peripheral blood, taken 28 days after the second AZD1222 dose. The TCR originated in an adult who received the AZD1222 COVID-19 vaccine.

The CDR3: CASYPGSPRGANVLTF. The CDR3 DNA follows: TGTGCCAGCTATCCAGGGTCCCCCCGGGGGGCCAACGTCCTGACTTTC. The chain combines TRBV28 with TRBJ2-6, with D maybe TRBD1 (5 bases). Germline V lookup: CDR1 MDHEN, CDR2 SYDVKM. This CDR3 spans 16 amino acids. Trimming removed 8 bases from V and 4 bases from J, with 18 bases in between.